This TCR beta chain was recorded in a study of Ad26.COV2.S vaccination and SARS-CoV-2 variants. Study overall: Donor was one of the participants in the Ad26.COV2.S arm of the COV1001 trial.

The treatment: some 20 received Ad26.COV2.S at low or high dose, single or two shots; about 5 received placebo; per-sample allocation not given. Specimens were obtained on day 63 following the first vaccine or placebo injection. Sequencing used immunoSEQ multiplex PCR; TCRdb keeps in-frame clones, though not all of them. The sample lists about 480,000 clones; roughly 85% were seen once. This CDR3 comprises 14 residues. V was pared by 1 base and J by 7 bases, with 11 bases between. Germline-derived CDR1 and CDR2 are LNHDA and SQIVND (reference sequence). This TCR derives from a person aged 18-65 years who received the Ad26.COV2.S COVID-19 vaccine or a placebo. The sequenced sample was peripheral blood, obtained in a trial of Ad26.COV2.S vaccine versus placebo. The rearrangement uses TRBV19 and TRBJ2-1, with D unresolved. The CDR3 region is CASSIAQPRNEQFF. CDR3 bases: TGTGCCAGTAGTATAGCCCAACCGAGGAATGAGCAGTTCTTC. The full variable domain, with the rest looked up from reference TRBV19 and TRBJ2-1, is DGGITQSPKYLFRKEGQNVTLSCEQNLNHDAMYWYRQDPGQGLRLIYYSQIVNDFQKGDIAEGYSVSREKKESFPLTVTSAQKNPTAFYLCASSIAQPRNEQFFGPGTRLTVL.